The 21 T cell receptor beta chains below all came from one sample that was sequenced in a study of blood T cells in healthy people across ages. Sample-barcoded 5' priming and a J-beta primer mix drove a second PCR of roughly 6 to 12 cycles. TCRdb passed the 5' RACE reads through MiXCR, listing each CDR3 protein once. Seen here are 1.8 million or so distinct CDR3 sequences, about two fifths observed once, and the top ten hold roughly 23%. The sequenced sample consisted of blood. Receptor source: a human donor in good health.

The chain has TRBV7-3 and TRBJ2-3, with TRBD2 identical over 14 bases. The length of the CDR3 is 17 residues. The V gene end was trimmed by 0 bases and the J gene end by 6 bases; junction bases not matched to a gene: 5. Germline assignment: CDR1 SGHTA and CDR2 FQGTGA. The CDR3 nucleotides read TGTGCCAGCAGCTTAACGGGGGGACTAGCGGGAGCTGATACGCAGTATTTT. This translates into CASSLTGGLAGADTQYF.

V gene TRBV20-1 combines with J gene TRBJ2-1, with 10 bases matching TRBD1. This CDR3 is 14 amino acids long. The trim removed 2 bases at V and 7 bases at J, leaving 5 bases unmatched. CDR1 is DFQATT and CDR2 is SNEGSKA in the germline V gene (reference sequence). CDR3 in amino acids: CSARRQGARNEQFF. The CDR3 DNA reads as TGCAGTGCTAGAAGACAGGGGGCGAGAAATGAGCAGTTCTTC.

This clonotype was detected only a few times. V is TRBV10-3 and J is TRBJ2-7; unclear D gene. CDR3 size: 12 residues. Trimming removed 11 bases from V and 2 bases from J, with 13 bases in between. Germline V CDR1 and CDR2: ENHRY, SYGVKD. CDR3 DNA: TGTGCCGTCCAACCACCAACCTACGAGCAGTACTTC. As protein: CAVQPPTYEQYF.

V usage is TRBV20-1 and J usage is TRBJ2-7; D is undetermined. From germline, CDR1 is DFQATT and CDR2 SNEGSKA (reference sequence). This CDR3 is 14 amino acids long. With 1 base removed from V and 4 bases from J, the gap between germline ends came to 14 bases. CDR3 nucleotide sequence: TGCAGTGCTAGAGCTGAACGAAACGGGTACGAGCAGTACTTC. Protein: CSARAERNGYEQYF.

The rearrangement joins TRBV12-5 to TRBJ1-6; no reliable D call. The ends were cut back, 0 bases at V and 7 bases at J, with 16 bases in the middle. The V gene's germline CDR1 is LGHNT and CDR2 FRNRAP. This CDR3 is 17 amino acids long. CDR3 loop: CASGLVPGSGSNSPLHF. DNA for the CDR3: TGTGCTAGTGGTTTGGTACCGGGGTCGGGATCAAATTCACCCCTCCACTTT. Based on the CDR3 plus reference TRBV12-5 and TRBJ1-6, the full variable domain is DARVTQTPRHKVTEMGQEVTMRCQPILGHNTVFWYRQTMMQGLELLAYFRNRAPLDDSGMPKDRFSAEMPDATLATLKIQPSEPRDSAVYFCASGLVPGSGSNSPLHFGNGTRLTVT.

The chain joins TRBV7-9 to TRBJ2-5; 8 bases align to TRBD2. This CDR3 region has 17 residues. The ends lost 4 bases at V and 1 base at J; junction bases unmatched: 11. Germline values: CDR1 SEHNR, CDR2 FQNEAQ (reference sequence). The CDR3, as DNA: TGTGCCAGCAGCTCCCCGAAGGGGCGGGGGGCCCAAGAGACCCAGTACTTC. It encodes CASSSPKGRGAQETQYF.

This clonotype was seen a handful of times. An end of the junction does not agree with germline; a read error may underlie this. CDR3 nucleotides: TGTACCAGCAGCTTACAGGGGGCGCGTGGCTACACCTTC. Translated: CTSSLQGARGYTF. The rearrangement uses TRBV7-9 and TRBJ1-2; 9 bases align to TRBD1. The length of the CDR3 is 13 residues. CDR1 is SEHNR, CDR2 FQNEAQ, per germline (reference sequence).

This clonotype has a handful of counts. V and J are TRBV20-1 and TRBJ2-7, with D unresolved. CDR3 length: 14 amino acids. Germline CDR1 and CDR2: DFQATT and SNEGSKA (reference sequence). Trimming took 3 bases from V and 6 from J, leaving 18 bases between them. Here the CDR3 DNA reads TGCAGTGCTAGCAGACCTACACCCCTCCGCGAGCAGTACTTC. Translated, it gives CSASRPTPLREQYF.

This clonotype was recorded only once. The chain couples TRBV18 to TRBJ1-2; D remains ambiguous. This CDR3 is built from 13 residues. The germline gives CDR1 KGHSH, CDR2 LQKENI. The V gene lost 6 bases and the J gene lost 6 bases, with 14 bases spanning the gap. CDR3 in amino acids: CASSMEPIHGYTF. The CDR3, as DNA: TGTGCCAGCTCCATGGAGCCTATCCATGGCTACACCTTC.

This clonotype was observed a single time. Germline and junction disagree at one end, which may indicate a read error. The chain carries TRBV20-1 and TRBJ2-4, with a possible D match to TRBD2 (6 bases). The CDR3 has 16 residues. CDR1 DFQATT and CDR2 SNEGSKA come from the germline V gene (reference sequence). CDR3 sequence (DNA): TGCAGTGCTAGTACGCGGGGAAGTATAGCCAAAAACATTCAGAACTTC. It is translated as CSASTRGSIAKNIQNF.

The CDR3 DNA sequence: TGCGCCAGCAGCTTGCCCAGCCCAGGGGGTAACACTGAAGCTTTCTTT. This gives the protein CASSLPSPGGNTEAFF. The chain uses TRBV5-1 and TRBJ1-1; 7 nucleotides align to TRBD1. V trimming: 1 base; J trimming: 2 bases; junction bases outside the gene matches: 8. The CDR3 loop spans 16 amino acids. The germline V gene encodes CDR1 SGHRS and CDR2 YFSETQ.

This clonotype has a handful of counts. The chain links TRBV28 to TRBJ2-3, with D perhaps matching TRBD1 or TRBD2 (5 bases each). V gave up 10 bases and J gave up 0 bases, with 11 bases separating them. The CDR3 sequence is 13 residues long. Per the germline V gene, CDR1 is MDHEN and CDR2 is SYDVKM. The CDR3 nucleotides are TGTGCCATCACGGGACCTAGCACAGATACGCAGTATTTT. It is translated as CAITGPSTDTQYF.

This clonotype was seen just once. The junction differs from germline at one of its ends, possibly a read error. The CDR3 region is CAGSQVRGAENSPLHF. CDR3 in DNA: TGCGCCGGCAGCCAAGTTAGGGGCGCGGAGAATTCACCCCTCCACTTT. This chain connects TRBV4-3 to TRBJ1-6, with TRBD1 as a possible D gene (5 bases). Germline loops: CDR1 LGHNA, CDR2 YSLEER. This CDR3 spans 16 amino acids.

This chain uses TRBV9 with TRBJ2-3, with 9 bases fitting TRBD2. CDR3 size: 15 residues. From germline, CDR1 is SGDLS and CDR2 YYNGEE. Trimming cost V 3 bases and J 2 bases; bases outside gene matches: 4. In DNA, the CDR3 is TGTGCCAGCAGCGCAGTAGCGGGGGACACAGATACGCAGTATTTT. Protein: CASSAVAGDTDTQYF.

J is TRBJ1-5 and V is TRBV6-2 or TRBV6-3; a weak D match, TRBD1 (6 bases). Germline V gene lookup returns CDR1 MNHEY and CDR2 SVGEGT. The CDR3 runs 14 residues. V lost 6 bases and J lost 5, with 14 bases in between. The CDR3 loop is CASSDRLRDQPQHF. The CDR3 bases are TGTGCCAGCAGCGACAGGCTTAGAGATCAGCCCCAGCATTTT.

J is TRBJ2-1 and V is TRBV6-1, with a possible D match to TRBD1 (5 bases). Germline V CDR1 and CDR2: MNHNS, SASEGT. There are 14 residues in the CDR3. V was cut by 5 bases and J by 6 bases, with 14 bases left in between. In DNA form, the CDR3 reads TGTGCCAGCAGTCCGGCCAGGGTTAGCAATGAGCAGTTCTTC. Protein: CASSPARVSNEQFF.

The chain is built from TRBV11-3 and TRBJ2-7, with a possible D match to TRBD2 (7 bases). CDR3 size: 15 residues. The ends were cut back, 4 bases at V and 5 bases at J, with 18 bases in the middle. Germline lookup yields CDR1 SGHNT and CDR2 YENEEA. For the CDR3, the DNA is TGTGCCAGCAGCTCATACGTACAGGGAGGGGACGAGCAGTACTTC. This codes for CASSSYVQGGDEQYF.

This clonotype was seen a handful of times. The chain has TRBV20-1 and TRBJ2-4, with D possibly being TRBD2 (5 bases). The end of the DNA fits TRBJ2-7 better, so the J call may be wrong. Germline CDR1 is DFQATT and CDR2 is SNEGSKA (reference sequence). The CDR3 is made up of 12 amino acids. CDR3 DNA sequence: TGCAGTGCTAGAGATCAGAGCGGCGAGCAGTACTTC. Protein product: CSARDQSGEQYF.

This CDR3 reads CASSWGPATSNSEQYF. DNA for the CDR3: TGCGCCAGCAGCTGGGGGCCTGCGACTAGTAATTCCGAGCAGTACTTC. V gene TRBV5-1 combines with J gene TRBJ2-5; perhaps D is TRBD1 or TRBD2 (6 bases each). The J call may be incorrect, as the DNA end agrees better with TRBJ2-7. The CDR3 spans 16 residues. Germline assignment: CDR1 SGHRS and CDR2 YFSETQ.

The sample holds one count of this clonotype. The germline gene is not matched at one end of the junction; a read error may be the cause. The genes are TRBV13 and TRBJ1-1, with D possibly matching TRBD1 (5 bases). The germline V gene encodes CDR1 PRHDT and CDR2 FYEKMQ (reference sequence). This CDR3 has 15 residues. As DNA, the CDR3 is TGTGCCGGCAGCTCTCGGGCGCAGGGGAACACTGAAGCTTTCTTT. Protein product: CAGSSRAQGNTEAFF.

This clonotype showed up just a few times. The V and J genes are TRBV4-2 and TRBJ2-4, with 7 bases that match TRBD2. Unmatched junction bases numbered 3, after V lost 1 base and J lost 6 bases. The germline V gene has CDR1 LGHNA and CDR2 YNFKEQ. The CDR3 runs to 14 residues. CDR3 loop: CASSQAGLGNIQYF. The CDR3 bases are TGTGCCAGCAGCCAAGCTGGACTAGGAAACATTCAGTACTTC.